The next 18 T cell receptor beta chains were all read from a single sample in a study of cytomegalovirus exposure and HLA in healthy donors. Amplification used 60 Vbeta primers and 13 Jbeta primers. Assay: immunoSEQ multiplex PCR; the TCRdb copy retains only in-frame clones and omits some. This table holds about 160,000 clones, 77% found once. Source material: PBMCs. These receptors all stem from a middle-aged man in good health and CMV-seropositive.

V usage is TRBV30 and J usage is TRBJ2-3; the match to TRBD2 covers 8 bases. The germline V gene has CDR1 GTSNPN and CDR2 SVGIG (reference sequence). The CDR3 runs to 15 residues. V shed 3 bases and J 3 bases; nucleotides not matched to a gene: 8. CDR3 sequence reads: CAWREKRGFTDTQYF. CDR3 in DNA: TGTGCCTGGAGAGAGAAGCGGGGGTTTACAGATACGCAGTATTTT.

The gene calls are TRBV7-9 and TRBJ2-7; D perhaps matches TRBD1 (6 bases). Trimming left V 5 bases short and J 4 bases short, with 12 bases between. The germline gives CDR1 SEHNR, CDR2 FQNEAQ (reference sequence). CDR3 length: 13 amino acids. CDR3 in amino acids: CASSPRTVYEQYF. The CDR3 bases are TGTGCCAGCAGCCCCCGGACAGTATACGAGCAGTACTTC.

This clone came up a few times. The chain carries TRBV9 and TRBJ2-7; no clear D gene. This CDR3 is 17 amino acids long. Per the germline V gene, CDR1 is SGDLS and CDR2 is YYNGEE. Trimming took off 0 bases at V and 0 bases at J, with 16 bases between the two ends. The CDR3 is CASSVVYLLSSSYEQYF. CDR3 DNA sequence: TGTGCCAGCAGCGTAGTCTATCTGCTTAGCAGCTCCTACGAGCAGTACTTC.

The chain couples TRBV11-2 to TRBJ1-2; 7 nucleotides align to TRBD1. V lost 0 bases and J lost 3; bases outside the gene matches: 1. The germline gives CDR1 SGHAT, CDR2 FQNNGV. The CDR3 runs 14 residues. CDR3 in amino acids: CASSLEGGYYGYTF. The CDR3 coding sequence is TGTGCCAGCAGCTTAGAAGGGGGCTACTATGGCTACACCTTC.

The sample holds one count of this clone. The V and J genes are TRBV10-3 and TRBJ2-3; the match to TRBD1 covers 10 bases. The CDR3 is 14 residues long. J was trimmed by 7 bases and V by 3 bases; bases with no gene match: 4. The V gene's germline CDR1 is ENHRY and CDR2 SYGVKD. The chain's CDR3 is CAISEKTGGHTQYF. CDR3 sequence (DNA): TGTGCCATCAGTGAAAAGACAGGGGGCCATACGCAGTATTTT.

The chain couples TRBV5-1 to TRBJ2-1; D perhaps matches TRBD2 (5 bases). Germline assignment: CDR1 SGHRS and CDR2 YFSETQ. The length of the CDR3 is 15 residues. Trimming shortened V by 0 bases and J by 5 bases, and 12 bases separated the two germline ends. CDR3 nucleotides: TGCGCCAGCAGCTTGGCCGGGCGGGCCGACAATGAGCAGTTCTTC. It translates to CASSLAGRADNEQFF.

The rearrangement links TRBV6-5 to TRBJ1-5; D is ambiguous. Germline CDR1 MNHEY, CDR2 SVGAGI. Trimming took off 6 bases at V and 4 bases at J, with 10 bases between the two ends. There are 13 residues in the CDR3. The chain's CDR3 is CASSRSRNQPQHF. CDR3 coding DNA: TGTGCCAGCAGCCGTTCTAGAAATCAGCCCCAGCATTTT.

This chain joins TRBV29-1 and TRBJ2-4; D perhaps matches TRBD2 (6 bases). The CDR3 covers 15 residues. Germline lookup yields CDR1 SQVTM and CDR2 ANQGSEA. Between the trimmed V and J ends, which lost 4 bases and 0 bases, there was a span of 13 bases. The CDR3 DNA follows: TGCAGCGTTGTCGGGGGAGGATTAGCCAAAAACATTCAGTACTTC. Protein product: CSVVGGGLAKNIQYF.

The chain employs TRBV6-1 and TRBJ1-2; possible D gene TRBD1, 6 bases. Germline CDR1 MNHNS, CDR2 SASEGT. Between the trimmed V and J ends, which lost 5 bases and 10 bases, there was a span of 17 bases. The length of the CDR3 is 13 residues. The CDR3 reads CASSIGPDSSYTF. In DNA, the CDR3 is TGTGCCAGCAGTATAGGGCCGGACAGCTCCTACACCTTC.

The V gene is TRBV7-2, the J gene TRBJ2-7; 7 positions match TRBD2. The junction had 7 bases not matched to a gene; V was cut back by 9 bases and J by 5 bases. Germline V CDR1 and CDR2: SGHTA, FQGNSA. The CDR3 extends over 12 amino acids. The CDR3 spells CARKGGFNEQYF. CDR3 bases: TGTGCCAGAAAGGGAGGGTTCAACGAGCAGTACTTC.

The rearrangement uses TRBV7-3 and TRBJ2-2; D not resolved. Germline CDR1 and CDR2: SGHTA and FQGTGA. Trimming took off 6 bases at V and 1 base at J, with 6 bases between the two ends. CDR3 length equals 13 residues. The CDR3 loop is CASRGGNTGELFF. CDR3 DNA sequence: TGTGCCAGCAGAGGCGGGAACACCGGGGAGCTGTTTTTT.

As concerns this clone: The same CDR3 arises from other DNA sequences in this sample as well. This sequence joins TRBV5-1 and TRBJ1-2; D unclear. Germline loops: CDR1 SGHRS, CDR2 YFSETQ. The ends were cut back, 0 bases at V and 4 bases at J, with 7 bases in the middle. The CDR3 spans 13 residues. The CDR3 loop reads CASSLEAVYGYTF. CDR3 nucleotide sequence: TGCGCCAGCAGCTTGGAGGCGGTCTATGGCTACACCTTC.

The rearrangement joins TRBV6-4 to TRBJ1-2; 7 bases line up with TRBD1. Looked up from germline, CDR1 is MRHNA and CDR2 is SNTAGT. J was trimmed by 4 bases and V by 6 bases; bases with no gene match: 5. The CDR3 consists of 13 residues. DNA of the CDR3: TGTGCCAGCAGCGAGACAGGGAGCTATGGCTACACCTTC. Translated, it gives CASSETGSYGYTF.

The sample holds one count of this clone. The V and J genes are TRBV5-1 and TRBJ1-2; 7 bases match TRBD1. Looked up from germline, CDR1 is SGHRS and CDR2 is YFSETQ. The CDR3 spans 13 residues. V lost 4 bases to trimming and J lost 3 bases; unmatched junction nucleotides: 3. The CDR3 sequence is CASSVGQYYGYTF. CDR3 nucleotides: TGCGCCAGCAGCGTGGGACAGTACTATGGCTACACCTTC.

This sequence joins TRBV13 and TRBJ2-5, with TRBD2 identical over 9 bases. This CDR3 contains 15 residues. V was pared by 5 bases and J by 5 bases, with 9 bases of the junction left unmatched. CDR1 is PRHDT, CDR2 FYEKMQ, per germline (reference sequence). The CDR3 sequence: CASSLRGGRRETQYF. CDR3 DNA: TGTGCCAGCAGCCTGCGGGGGGGAAGGCGGGAGACCCAGTACTTC.

The chain uses TRBV28 and TRBJ2-3; the D is unclear. CDR1 and CDR2 (germline): MDHEN, SYDVKM. The V end lost 5 bases, the J end lost 2 bases, and 17 bases lay between the germline ends. This CDR3 is built from 16 residues. CDR3 coding DNA: TGTGCCAGCAGTCCCGGGTCCCGCTATGACACAGATACGCAGTATTTT. Protein product: CASSPGSRYDTDTQYF.

This clone was detected once. The chain joins TRBV27 to TRBJ2-1, with a tentative D call TRBD1 (5 bases). The CDR3 runs 16 residues. Germline CDR1 reads MNHEY; CDR2 reads SMNVEV (reference sequence). Trimming left V 5 bases short and J 6 bases short, with 20 bases between. In DNA, the CDR3 is TGTGCCAGCAGTATCCTTCAGGGCGTCAGGCTCAATGAGCAGTTCTTC. Encoded protein: CASSILQGVRLNEQFF.

This chain connects TRBV29-1 to TRBJ1-2; 8 nucleotides line up with TRBD1. This CDR3 is built from 14 residues. The germline CDR1 and CDR2 sequences are SQVTM and ANQGSEA. The V and J ends lost 6 bases and 8 bases, in that order; junction bases with no gene match: 14. The CDR3 sequence: CSVRKDRDLGGYTF. CDR3 DNA: TGCAGCGTCCGGAAGGACAGGGATCTTGGGGGCTACACCTTC.